The clone carrying this T cell receptor (beta chain) was counted at least ten times. This record comes from a study of CXCR3 chemokines and chemotherapy response in bladder cancer. A single record per CDR3 protein comes from TCRdb applying MiXCR to the PCR reads. The sample holds approximately 2,300 distinct CDR3 sequences, 7.4% seen once. Germline V lookup: CDR1 SQVTM, CDR2 ANQGSEA. This CDR3 is 13 amino acids long. Trimming took off 7 bases at V and 4 bases at J, with 14 bases between the two ends. The receptor comes from a human donor with bladder cancer that responded to neoadjuvant chemotherapy. This chain connects TRBV29-1 to TRBJ1-5, with D unresolved. The sample was taken from a patient whose treatment included neoadjuvant chemotherapy. CDR3 protein: CSGAAGKNQPQHF. In DNA, the CDR3 is TGCAGCGGGGCAGCCGGGAAAAATCAGCCCCAGCATTTT.